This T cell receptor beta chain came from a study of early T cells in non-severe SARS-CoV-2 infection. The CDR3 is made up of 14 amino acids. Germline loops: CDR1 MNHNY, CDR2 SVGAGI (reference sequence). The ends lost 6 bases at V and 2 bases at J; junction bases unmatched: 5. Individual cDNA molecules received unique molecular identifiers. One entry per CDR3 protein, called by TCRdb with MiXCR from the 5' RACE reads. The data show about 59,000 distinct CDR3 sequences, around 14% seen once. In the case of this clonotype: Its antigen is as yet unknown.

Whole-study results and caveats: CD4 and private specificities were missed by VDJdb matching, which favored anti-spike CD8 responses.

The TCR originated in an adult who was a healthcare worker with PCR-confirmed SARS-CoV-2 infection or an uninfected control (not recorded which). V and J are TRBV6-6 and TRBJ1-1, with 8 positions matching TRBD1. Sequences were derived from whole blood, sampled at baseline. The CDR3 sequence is CASRSDRANTEAFF. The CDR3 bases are TGTGCCAGCAGATCGGACAGGGCAAACACTGAAGCTTTCTTT.